The 3 T cell receptor beta chains below all came from one sample that was sequenced in a study of shared clonotypes between healthy human individuals. TCRdb's copy holds only in-frame clones and misses some; the assay was immunoSEQ multiplex PCR. The sample yields 170,000 or so clones, around 63% seen once. The material sequenced was memory CD4+ T cells sorted from blood. Sample subset: CD45RA-negative fraction. The receptors shown here come from a man in his thirties or forties in good health.

The J gene is TRBJ2-2, the V gene TRBV28; D is uncertain. Germline loops: CDR1 MDHEN, CDR2 SYDVKM. The CDR3 is 15 amino acids. Trimming pared 0 bases from V and 5 bases from J, leaving 10 bases between. This CDR3 is CASSLWTESTGELFF. The CDR3 nucleotides are TGTGCCAGCAGTTTATGGACCGAAAGTACCGGGGAGCTGTTTTTT.

CDR3 loop: CASSLAPDTQYF. The CDR3 DNA reads as TGTGCCAGCAGCCTCGCTCCAGATACGCAGTATTTT. The V gene is TRBV7-2, the J gene TRBJ2-3; unclear D gene. The V gene's germline CDR1 is SGHTA and CDR2 FQGNSA. The germline V and J ends were trimmed by 5 bases and 4 bases, with 7 bases remaining between them. The CDR3 covers 12 residues.

The rearrangement uses TRBV7-2 and TRBJ2-4; 8 bases line up with TRBD2. This CDR3 region has 18 residues. In germline, CDR1 is SGHTA, CDR2 FQGNSA. After removal of 5 bases from V and 1 base from J, the junction contained 13 bases not matched to a gene. DNA of the CDR3: TGTGCCAGCAGCCCGAGTAGCGGGGAGGCCGCCGCCAAAAACATTCAGTACTTC. Residues: CASSPSSGEAAAKNIQYF.